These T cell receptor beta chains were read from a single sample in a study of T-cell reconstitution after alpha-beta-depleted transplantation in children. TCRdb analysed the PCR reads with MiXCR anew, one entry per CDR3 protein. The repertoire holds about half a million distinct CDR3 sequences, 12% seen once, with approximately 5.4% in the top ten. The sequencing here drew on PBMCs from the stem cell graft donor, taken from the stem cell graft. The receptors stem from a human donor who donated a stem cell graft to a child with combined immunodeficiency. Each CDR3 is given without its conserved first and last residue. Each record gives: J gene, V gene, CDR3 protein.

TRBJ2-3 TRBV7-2 ASSLMLLGTSETQY
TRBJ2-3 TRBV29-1 SADSTDTQY
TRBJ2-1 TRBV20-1 SAIGLANNEQF
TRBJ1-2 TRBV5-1 ASSGQGRQGYT
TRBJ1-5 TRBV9 ASSAGGSNQPQH
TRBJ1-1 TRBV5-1 ASSLGQGARVGTEAF
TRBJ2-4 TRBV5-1 ASSMDRGQNIQY
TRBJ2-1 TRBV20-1 SAGYGDRGLFEQF
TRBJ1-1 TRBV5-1 ASSPLIVGRNTEAF
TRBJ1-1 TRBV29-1 SASGQMNTEAF
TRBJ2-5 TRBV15 ATSGGAPGGAETQY
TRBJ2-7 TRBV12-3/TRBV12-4 ASTSTSRPTEQY
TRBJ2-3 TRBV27 ASSFLDSLATDTQY
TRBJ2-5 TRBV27 ASSAGTQETQY
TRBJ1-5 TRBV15 ATSRDRANQPQH
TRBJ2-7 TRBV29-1 SVLGQETYEQY
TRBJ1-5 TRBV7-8 ASSKQGQGIQPQH
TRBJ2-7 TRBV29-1 SVDGDGSYEQY
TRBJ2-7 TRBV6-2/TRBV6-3 ASSSWAYEQY
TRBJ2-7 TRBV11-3 ASSPEGGYYEQY
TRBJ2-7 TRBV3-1 ASMSTGTPSEQY
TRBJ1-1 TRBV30 ASGDRNTEAF
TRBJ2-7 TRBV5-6 ASSGWTSGRAPWEQY
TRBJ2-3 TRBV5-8 ASSPGLRIDTQY
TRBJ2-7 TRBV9 ASSVGGQGSYEQY
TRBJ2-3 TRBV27 ASSPTSGGPSHTQY
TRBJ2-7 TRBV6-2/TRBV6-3 ASSYEAFGTAFSYEQY
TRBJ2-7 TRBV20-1 SARDWAGGSYEQY
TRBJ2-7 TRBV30 AWSVRRGGSYEQY
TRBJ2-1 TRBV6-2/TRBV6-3 ATGTGEYNEQF
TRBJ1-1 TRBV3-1 ASSQGRSNTEAF
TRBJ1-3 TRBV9 ASSPDRGNTIY
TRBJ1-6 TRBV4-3 ASSQDLDSLVGLRWAPLH
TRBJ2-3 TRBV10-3 ATSGRAQTDTQY
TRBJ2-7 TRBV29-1 SALTSGGSYEQY